Below, 25 T cell receptor beta chains from the same sample are listed, as sequenced in a study of CD4 and CD8 cells across lung adenocarcinoma regions. Each CDR3 protein gets one entry after TCRdb re-called the PCR reads with MiXCR. The table lists under 8,000 distinct CDR3 sequences, roughly 54% of them singletons. The sequencing sample was made of CD8+ T cells from the center of a lung tumor. All receptors derive from a male donor with lung adenocarcinoma. The CD4 and CD8 labels of this study may be unreliable.

This clonotype appeared once. The genes are TRBV10-2 and TRBJ1-1; TRBD1 agrees at 7 bases. V lost 3 bases and J lost 7; bases outside the gene matches: 5. Germline CDR1 reads WSHSY; CDR2 reads SAAADI. CDR3 length: 13 amino acids. CDR3 nucleotide sequence: TGCGCCAGCAGTGATGGGACAGATGGTGAAGCTTTCTTT. It yields the protein CASSDGTDGEAFF.

This chain links TRBV6-5 with TRBJ2-1; 8 bases fit TRBD1. The V segment lost 4 bases and the J segment 6 bases; nucleotides outside the gene matches: 8. Germline V gene data show CDR1 as MNHEY and CDR2 as SVGAGI. There are 15 residues in the CDR3. CDR3 sequence reads: CASSSGLTGVNEQFF. The CDR3 coding sequence is TGTGCCAGCAGTTCCGGGTTGACAGGGGTCAATGAGCAGTTCTTC.

The rearrangement uses TRBV6-1 and TRBJ2-1; D may correspond to TRBD1 or TRBD2 (6 bases each). Trimming removed 3 bases at V and 7 bases at J, with 16 bases between. This CDR3 comprises 15 residues. Germline V CDR1 and CDR2: MNHNS, SASEGT. The chain's CDR3 is CASSDEGGRTNEQFF. The CDR3 DNA sequence: TGTGCCAGCAGTGACGAAGGGGGGCGAACAAATGAGCAGTTCTTC.

The chain has TRBV5-6 and TRBJ2-3; D possibly corresponds to TRBD1 (6 bases). Germline values: CDR1 SGHDT, CDR2 YYEEEE. CDR3 length: 16 residues. V gave up 0 bases and J gave up 1 base, with 12 bases separating them. The CDR3 here is CASSLVWTEGTDTQYF. The DNA for the CDR3 is TGTGCCAGCAGCTTGGTGTGGACAGAGGGCACAGATACGCAGTATTTT.

This clonotype was counted between two and nine times. The J gene is TRBJ2-6, the V gene TRBV6-1; TRBD2 matches 7 bases. The CDR3 runs to 18 residues. Germline V gives CDR1 MNHNS, CDR2 SASEGT. After removal of 8 bases from V and 0 bases from J, the junction contained 13 bases not matched to a gene. CDR3 sequence: CASGGLLAATSGANVLTF. CDR3 nucleotide sequence: TGTGCCAGCGGAGGACTGCTAGCGGCTACCTCTGGGGCCAACGTCCTGACTTTC.

As DNA, the CDR3 is TGTGCCAGCAGTGTGTCCGGGACCTATGGCTACACCTTC. Translating it yields CASSVSGTYGYTF. V is TRBV25-1 and J is TRBJ1-2, with D perhaps matching TRBD1 (5 bases). The length of the CDR3 is 13 residues. The germline CDR1 and CDR2 sequences are MGHDK and SYGVNS. V was trimmed by 4 bases and J by 4 bases, leaving 10 bases between them.

The chain recombines TRBV6-4 with TRBJ2-3, with D perhaps TRBD1 (6 bases). The V end was cut by 9 bases, the J end by 5 bases, with 21 bases between. The CDR3 runs to 15 residues. Germline values: CDR1 MRHNA, CDR2 SNTAGT. The CDR3 sequence is CARGDGGGGKDTQYF. DNA of the CDR3: TGTGCCAGGGGTGATGGGGGCGGTGGTAAAGATACGCAGTATTTT.

This clonotype appeared once. In this CDR3 the conserved last residue, phenylalanine or tryptophan, is missing, so a read error is likely. No DNA is shown, since the ends of the CDR3 on it are uncertain; the CDR3 is the one TCRdb lists. This chain links TRBV6-1 with TRBJ2-5; the DNA was not used to check the table's D call, TRBD1. Germline-derived CDR1 and CDR2 are MNHNS and SASEGT. Termini included, the CDR3 measures 15 amino acids. CDR3 protein: CASLDRGGEQESQGS.

This clonotype was seen only once. Mismatch with germline at one junction end may stem from a read error. V gene TRBV6-1 combines with J gene TRBJ2-3; 7 nucleotides align to TRBD2. The germline gives CDR1 MNHNS, CDR2 SASEGT. This CDR3 is built from 15 residues. CDR3 amino acids: CASERGAGSKDTQYF. As DNA, the CDR3 is TGTGCCAGCGAAAGGGGAGCGGGGAGCAAAGATACGCAGTATTTT.

To note about this clonotype: The germline gene is not matched at one end of the junction; a read error may be the cause. The CDR3 loop reads CASSSAVRGGGDQETQYF. The CDR3 nucleotides are TGTGCCAGCAGTTCCGCCGTTAGGGGGGGCGGTGACCAAGAGACCCAGTATTTC. This rearrangement joins TRBV27 to TRBJ2-5, with D possibly matching TRBD2 (7 bases). CDR1 and CDR2 from the germline V gene are MNHEY and SMNVEV (reference sequence). The CDR3 is 18 residues long.

V and J are TRBV6-4 and TRBJ2-6, with D perhaps given as TRBD1 or TRBD2 (5 bases each). The CDR3 has 15 residues. V gave up 3 bases and J gave up 1 base, with 7 bases separating them. Germline assignment: CDR1 MRHNA and CDR2 SNTAGT. The CDR3 bases are TGTGCCAGCAGTGAGGGGGAGTCTGGGGCCAACGTCCTGACTTTC. Amino acid sequence: CASSEGESGANVLTF.

Concerning this clonotype itself: A junction boundary mismatches the germline segment, possibly from a read error. The chain has TRBV6-1 and TRBJ2-3; D possibly matches TRBD1 or TRBD2 (5 bases each). CDR3 length: 15 amino acids. In germline, CDR1 is MNHNS, CDR2 SASEGT. The CDR3 reads CAAGEGALVKDTQYF. CDR3 nucleotides: TGTGCCGCGGGTGAAGGGGCCCTCGTCAAAGATACCCAGTATTTT.

The CDR3 region has the DNA TGCAGTGCTAGTATTGAGGGATGGCAGGGGCCCCAAGAGACCCAGTACTTC. This codes for CSASIEGWQGPQETQYF. The chain joins TRBV20-1 to TRBJ2-5; weak D call: TRBD1 (6 bases). The CDR3 extends over 17 amino acids. Trimming took 3 bases from V and 1 from J, leaving 21 bases between them. Germline V gives CDR1 DFQATT, CDR2 SNEGSKA (reference sequence).

This rearrangement joins TRBV6-1 to TRBJ2-1; a possible D gene is TRBD1 (5 bases). This CDR3 has 12 amino acids. Germline values: CDR1 MNHNS, CDR2 SASEGT. Deletions cut 3 bases from V and 10 bases from J, with 10 bases between. DNA of the CDR3: TGTGCCAGCAGTGATGACAGTTACGAGCAGTTCTTC. Its protein product is CASSDDSYEQFF.

By sample fraction, this clonotype is medium-sized. This rearrangement joins TRBV11-3 to TRBJ2-3; unclear D gene. The V gene's germline CDR1 is SGHNT and CDR2 YENEEA. V was clipped by 2 bases and J by 6 bases, with 9 bases between them. This CDR3 region has 13 residues. The chain's CDR3 is CASSLTAADTQYF. The CDR3 DNA is TGTGCCAGCAGCTTAACGGCGGCGGATACGCAGTATTTT.

In the case of this clonotype: No DNA is shown, since the ends of the CDR3 on it are uncertain; the CDR3 is the one TCRdb lists. The chain joins TRBV6-1 to TRBJ2-6; the table calls TRBD1, which could not be checked here. Germline V lookup: CDR1 MNHNS, CDR2 SASEGT. With termini counted, the CDR3 has 17 amino acids. The CDR3 loop is CASTGIGVGSGAYEQTF.

This clonotype showed up just once. The chain has TRBV10-3 and TRBJ1-2, with TRBD1 matching 9 bases. Germline V gene data show CDR1 as ENHRY and CDR2 as SYGVKD. V trimming: 11 bases; J trimming: 4 bases; junction bases outside the gene matches: 17. CDR3 length equals 16 residues. The CDR3 nucleotides are TGTGCCGCCAAACCCCCAGTGGGACAGGGATCCTATGGCTACACCTTC. Translation: CAAKPPVGQGSYGYTF.

This clonotype occurred once. A read error may be the cause here, since a much bigger clone is one base away. The J gene is TRBJ2-1, the V gene TRBV6-5; 10 bases line up with TRBD2. V gave up 11 bases and J gave up 6 bases; unmatched junction bases: 13. The V gene's germline CDR1 is MNHEY and CDR2 SVGAGI. This CDR3 region has 15 residues. CDR3 sequence: CACTFLAGDPNEQFF. The CDR3, as DNA: TGTGCCTGCACTTTCCTAGCGGGAGATCCCAATGAGCAGTTCTTC.

The chain uses TRBV10-1 and TRBJ2-1; 8 bases are shared with TRBD1. The end of the DNA fits TRBJ2-7 better, so the J call may be wrong. The CDR3 has 14 residues. The germline V gene has CDR1 WNHNN and CDR2 SYGVQD (reference sequence). In DNA, the CDR3 is TGCGCCAGCAGTGACCGGACAGGGAGGTACGAGCAGTACTTC. Its protein product is CASSDRTGRYEQYF.

The chain has TRBV4-1 and TRBJ2-1, with TRBD2 matching over 15 bases. Germline loops: CDR1 MGHRA, CDR2 YSYEKL. With V trimmed by 4 bases and J by 8 bases, 3 bases remained unmatched. The CDR3 contains 15 residues. CDR3: CASSLGTSGRYEQFF. Here the CDR3 DNA reads TGCGCCAGCAGCCTAGGGACTAGCGGGAGGTATGAGCAGTTCTTC.

The chain couples TRBV4-3 to TRBJ2-4, with 8 bases fitting TRBD1. Losses at the gene ends were 3 bases for V and 9 bases for J; bases not matched to a gene: 7. The germline gives CDR1 LGHNA, CDR2 YSLEER. The CDR3 runs to 14 residues. CDR3 residues: CASSHRGQGRIQYF. The CDR3 coding sequence is TGCGCCAGCAGCCACCGAGGACAGGGACGCATTCAGTACTTC.

The sample holds a few counts of this clonotype. This CDR3 is CASSPSGANEQFF. CDR3 coding DNA: TGTGCCAGCAGTCCCTCCGGCGCTAATGAGCAGTTCTTC. This chain uses TRBV6-1 with TRBJ2-1; D call uncertain. Germline CDR1 MNHNS, CDR2 SASEGT. The CDR3 length is 13 residues. V gave up 5 bases and J gave up 7 bases, with 12 bases separating them.

DNA for the CDR3: TGTGCCAGCAGTCAGTGGGGAGGCACAGATACGCAGTATTTT. It translates to CASSQWGGTDTQYF. This chain links TRBV6-1 with TRBJ2-3; D might be TRBD2 (5 bases). Germline lookup yields CDR1 MNHNS and CDR2 SASEGT. The CDR3 sequence is 14 residues long. V lost 5 bases to trimming and J lost 1 base, with 10 bases between them.

The chain joins TRBV6-1 to TRBJ2-1; D might be TRBD2 (5 bases). V gave up 5 bases and J gave up 5 bases, with 16 bases separating them. Germline CDR1 is MNHNS and CDR2 is SASEGT. The CDR3 totals 15 residues. The CDR3 sequence is CASSPHSVVHNEQFF. The CDR3 DNA reads TGTGCCAGCAGTCCCCATAGCGTAGTCCACAATGAGCAGTTCTTC.

The V call is TRBV4-1, the J call TRBJ2-5; 7 bases map to TRBD1. The CDR3 is 16 residues long. With 1 base clipped from V and 1 base from J, the junction kept 6 bases outside the gene matches. Germline loops: CDR1 MGHRA, CDR2 YSYEKL. The CDR3 nucleotides are TGCGCCAGCAGCCAAGGACAGGGATACTCCCAAGAGACCCAGTACTTC. Translated, it gives CASSQGQGYSQETQYF.